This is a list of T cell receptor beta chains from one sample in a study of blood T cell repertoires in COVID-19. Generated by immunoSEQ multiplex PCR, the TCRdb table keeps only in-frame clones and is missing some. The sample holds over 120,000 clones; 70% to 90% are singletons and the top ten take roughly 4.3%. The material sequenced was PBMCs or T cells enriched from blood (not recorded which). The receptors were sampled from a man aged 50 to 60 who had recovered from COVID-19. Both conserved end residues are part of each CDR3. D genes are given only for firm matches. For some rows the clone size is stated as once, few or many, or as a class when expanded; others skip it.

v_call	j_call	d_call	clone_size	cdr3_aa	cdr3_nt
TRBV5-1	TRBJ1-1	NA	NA	CASSLAQEGHSTEAFF	TGCGCCAGCAGCTTGGCCCAAGAGGGCCATAGCACTGAAGCTTTCTTT
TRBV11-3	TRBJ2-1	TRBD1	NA	CASSPGQGMGNEQFF	TGTGCCAGCAGCCCGGGACAGGGAATGGGCAATGAGCAGTTCTTC
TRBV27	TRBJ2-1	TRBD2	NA	CASSSRTGLAGINEQFF	TGTGCCAGCAGTTCCCGGACGGGACTAGCGGGAATCAATGAGCAGTTCTTC
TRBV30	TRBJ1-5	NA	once	CAWSGQGRNQPQHF	TGTGCCTGGAGTGGCCAGGGAAGAAATCAGCCCCAGCATTTT
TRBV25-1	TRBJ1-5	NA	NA	CASSEYGGLEDQPQHF	TGTGCCAGCAGTGAATACGGGGGGCTGGAGGATCAGCCCCAGCATTTT
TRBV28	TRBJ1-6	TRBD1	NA	CASSRSGGDNSPLHF	TGTGCCAGCAGTCGATCAGGGGGCGATAATTCACCCCTCCACTTT
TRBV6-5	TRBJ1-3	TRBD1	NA	CASSQGGGTVDTIYF	TGTGCCAGCAGCCAAGGCGGGGGGACAGTCGATACCATATATTTT
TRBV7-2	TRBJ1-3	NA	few	CASSLWGGRHGNTIYF	TGTGCCAGCAGCCTCTGGGGGGGCCGACATGGAAACACCATATATTTT
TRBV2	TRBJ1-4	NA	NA	CASTVNRDEKLFF	TGTGCCAGCACGGTTAACCGGGATGAAAAACTGTTTTTT
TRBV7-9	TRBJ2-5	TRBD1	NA	CASSLRTGERETQYF	TGTGCCAGCAGCTTAAGGACAGGGGAAAGAGAGACCCAGTACTTC
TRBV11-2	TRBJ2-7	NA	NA	CASSSLYGARSSYEQYF	TGTGCCAGCAGCTCCCTGTATGGAGCTCGTTCCTCCTACGAGCAGTACTTC
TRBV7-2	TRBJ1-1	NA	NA	CASSLAAWGLNTEAFF	TGTGCCAGCAGCTTAGCGGCATGGGGGCTGAACACTGAAGCTTTCTTT
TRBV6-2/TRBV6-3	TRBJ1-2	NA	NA	CASSRPDGSYGYTF	TGTGCCAGCAGCCGGCCAGACGGGAGCTATGGCTACACCTTC
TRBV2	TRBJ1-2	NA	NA	CASRGDGYGYTF	TGTGCCAGCAGGGGAGACGGCTATGGCTACACCTTC
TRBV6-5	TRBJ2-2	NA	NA	CASSYLASSTGELFF	TGTGCCAGCAGTTACTTGGCTAGCTCCACCGGGGAGCTGTTTTTT
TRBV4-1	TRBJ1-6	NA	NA	CASSQLSTGFGSPLHF	TGCGCCAGCAGCCAACTTTCGACAGGTTTCGGTTCACCCCTCCACTTT
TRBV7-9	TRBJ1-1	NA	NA	CASSLSQAAFF	TGTGCCAGCAGCTTAAGTCAGGCGGCTTTCTTT
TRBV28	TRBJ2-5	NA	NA	CASSLPTGHLPEYSQETQYF	TGTGCCAGCAGTTTACCCACAGGACACCTCCCAGAATACTCCCAAGAGACCCAGTACTTC
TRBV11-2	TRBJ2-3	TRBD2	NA	CASKLEGAPGGTQYF	TGTGCCAGCAAACTAGAGGGTGCGCCCGGGGGGACGCAGTATTTT
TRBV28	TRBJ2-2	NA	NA	CASIAPRANTGELFF	TGTGCCAGCATCGCTCCCAGGGCGAACACCGGGGAGCTGTTTTTT
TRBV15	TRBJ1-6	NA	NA	CATSRDRVRFDNSPLHF	TGTGCCACCAGCAGAGATAGAGTGCGGTTCGATAATTCACCCCTCCACTTT
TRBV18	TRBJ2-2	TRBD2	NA	CASSPPRGSGGLTGELFF	TGTGCCAGCTCACCCCCTCGGGGTAGCGGGGGCCTCACCGGGGAGCTGTTTTTT
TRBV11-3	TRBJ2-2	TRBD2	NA	CASSLRILGEGTGELFF	TGTGCCAGCAGCTTACGTATACTGGGGGAGGGCACCGGGGAGCTGTTTTTT
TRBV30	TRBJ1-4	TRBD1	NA	CAWSGTGTTNEKLFF	TGTGCCTGGAGTGGGACAGGGACAACTAATGAAAAACTGTTTTTT
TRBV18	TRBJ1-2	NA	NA	CASSPRTVRNYGYTF	TGTGCCAGCTCACCAAGGACAGTGCGCAACTATGGCTACACCTTC
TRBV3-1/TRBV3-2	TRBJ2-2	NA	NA	CASSLRGVAAGELFF	TGTGCCAGCAGCCTAAGAGGGGTAGCGGCCGGGGAGCTGTTTTTT
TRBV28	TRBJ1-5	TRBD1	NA	CASSLGTGNQPQHF	TGTGCCAGCAGTTTAGGGACAGGGAATCAGCCCCAGCATTTT
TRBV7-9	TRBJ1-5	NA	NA	CASSLAGGSNQPQHF	TGTGCCAGCAGCTTAGCCGGGGGGAGCAATCAGCCCCAGCATTTT
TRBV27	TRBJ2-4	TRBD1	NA	CASSSGQVKNIQYF	TGTGCCAGCAGTTCAGGACAGGTCAAAAACATTCAGTACTTC
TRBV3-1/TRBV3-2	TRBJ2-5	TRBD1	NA	CASSQRQGQETQYF	TGTGCCAGCAGCCAACGACAGGGGCAAGAGACCCAGTACTTC
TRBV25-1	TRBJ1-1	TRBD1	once	CASRKTGGGLEAFF	TGTGCCAGCAGGAAGACAGGGGGCGGTCTTGAAGCTTTCTTT
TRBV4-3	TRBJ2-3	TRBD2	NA	CASSQGLAQSTDTQYF	TGCGCCAGCAGCCAAGGACTAGCCCAAAGCACAGATACGCAGTATTTT
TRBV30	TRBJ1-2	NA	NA	CAWSVNTGISYGYTF	TGTGCCTGGAGTGTCAATACAGGGATTAGCTATGGCTACACCTTC
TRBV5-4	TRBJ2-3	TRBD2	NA	CASSTDAGVANGDTQYF	TGTGCCAGCAGCACTGATGCGGGGGTAGCGAATGGCGATACGCAGTATTTT
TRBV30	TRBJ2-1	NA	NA	CAWSASSGPKYNEQFF	TGTGCCTGGAGCGCCAGCAGCGGGCCTAAATACAATGAGCAGTTCTTC
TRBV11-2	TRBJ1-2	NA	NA	CASSLEGPRGANYGYTF	TGTGCCAGCAGCTTGGAAGGTCCTAGGGGTGCGAACTATGGCTACACCTTC
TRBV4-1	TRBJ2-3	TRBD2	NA	CASSLRPRGGPDTQYF	TGCGCCAGCAGCCTCAGACCCCGGGGGGGCCCCGATACGCAGTATTTT
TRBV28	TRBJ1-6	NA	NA	CASSPRYREFSPLHF	TGTGCCAGCAGTCCCCGGTACAGGGAATTTTCACCCCTCCACTTT
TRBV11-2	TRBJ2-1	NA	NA	CASSADWPRNEQFF	TGTGCCAGCAGCGCCGACTGGCCCCGCAATGAGCAGTTCTTC
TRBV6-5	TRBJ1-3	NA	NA	CASRIDRSSGNTIYF	TGTGCCAGCAGGATTGACAGGAGCTCTGGAAACACCATATATTTT
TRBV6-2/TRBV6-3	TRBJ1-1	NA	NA	CASSWTRLTEAFF	TGTGCCAGCAGTTGGACAAGACTCACTGAAGCTTTCTTT
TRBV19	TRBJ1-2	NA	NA	CASNPTGNYGYTF	TGTGCCAGTAATCCGACTGGGAACTATGGCTACACCTTC
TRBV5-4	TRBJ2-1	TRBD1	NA	CASSRKRQGAGTANQNEQFF	TGTGCCAGCAGCCGAAAACGTCAGGGGGCCGGGACGGCTAACCAAAATGAGCAGTTCTTC
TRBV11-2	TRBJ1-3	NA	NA	CASSPNTYRLSGNTIYF	TGTGCCAGCAGCCCTAATACCTACCGCCTCTCTGGAAACACCATATATTTT
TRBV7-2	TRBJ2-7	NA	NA	CASSSDWREQYF	TGTGCCAGCAGCTCTGACTGGAGAGAGCAGTACTTC
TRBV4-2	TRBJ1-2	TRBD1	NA	CASSQAGTGANYGYTF	TGTGCCAGCAGCCAGGCTGGGACAGGAGCTAACTATGGCTACACCTTC
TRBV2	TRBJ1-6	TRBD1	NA	CASSARTGLNYNSPLHF	TGTGCCAGCAGTGCAAGGACAGGGCTGAACTATAATTCACCCCTCCACTTT
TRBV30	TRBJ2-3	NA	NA	CAWSGIQGFGTDTQYF	TGTGCCTGGAGTGGCATTCAGGGCTTCGGCACAGATACGCAGTATTTT
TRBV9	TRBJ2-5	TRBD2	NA	CASSVKGGGRDETQYF	TGTGCCAGCAGCGTAAAAGGCGGGGGGCGTGACGAGACCCAGTACTTC
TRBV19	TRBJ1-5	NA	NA	CASSIVTGSGNQPQHF	TGTGCCAGTAGTATAGTTACAGGGTCGGGTAATCAGCCCCAGCATTTT
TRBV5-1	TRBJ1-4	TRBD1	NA	CASSQGGTGQEKLFF	TGCGCCAGCAGCCAGGGGGGGACAGGGCAAGAAAAACTGTTTTTT